This T cell receptor (beta chain) was identified in a study of T cells in Graves' hyperthyroidism and ophthalmopathy. Patients aged 18 to 65 had newly diagnosed hyperthyroidism of under 2 months' duration. Exclusions: uncontrolled infection, other autoimmune disease, pregnancy, lactation. The authors obtained PBMCs from around 11 ml of fresh peripheral blood. Trimming removed 2 bases from V and 1 base from J; junction bases left unmatched: 6. This CDR3 has 18 amino acids. The germline V gene encodes CDR1 SGHTA and CDR2 FQGNSA. Amplified TCR beta CDR3 regions came from RNA transcripts. During a first-round RT-PCR of the TCR CDR3, the HTBI primer set was used. MiXCR, applied by TCRdb to the multiplex PCR reads, yields one record per CDR3 protein. The sample contains over 500,000 distinct CDR3 sequences, 14% of which appear only once.

The V call is TRBV7-2, the J call TRBJ2-2; 11 positions agree with TRBD2. Sequencing used blood. The receptor comes from a woman aged 40 to 49 with Graves' hyperthyroidism. For the CDR3, the DNA is TGTGCCAGCAGCTTAAGACTAGCGGGAAAGGGGAACACCGGGGAGCTGTTTTTT. Protein product: CASSLRLAGKGNTGELFF.